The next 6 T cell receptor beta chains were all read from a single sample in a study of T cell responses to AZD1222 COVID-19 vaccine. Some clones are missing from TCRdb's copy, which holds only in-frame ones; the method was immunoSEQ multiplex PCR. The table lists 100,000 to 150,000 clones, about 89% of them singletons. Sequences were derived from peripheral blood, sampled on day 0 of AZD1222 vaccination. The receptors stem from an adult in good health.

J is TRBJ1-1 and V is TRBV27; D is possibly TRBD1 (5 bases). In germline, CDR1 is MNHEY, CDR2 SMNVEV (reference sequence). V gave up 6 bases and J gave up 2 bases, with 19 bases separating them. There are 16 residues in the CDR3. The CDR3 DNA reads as TGTGCCAGCAGGACTATGCTTGGACACCTTAACACTGAAGCTTTCTTT. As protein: CASRTMLGHLNTEAFF.

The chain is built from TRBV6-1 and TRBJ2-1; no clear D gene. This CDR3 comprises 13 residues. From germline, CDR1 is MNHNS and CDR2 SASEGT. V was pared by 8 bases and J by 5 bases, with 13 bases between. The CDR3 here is CASASTANNEQFF. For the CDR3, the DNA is TGTGCCAGCGCGTCGACGGCGAACAATGAGCAGTTCTTC.

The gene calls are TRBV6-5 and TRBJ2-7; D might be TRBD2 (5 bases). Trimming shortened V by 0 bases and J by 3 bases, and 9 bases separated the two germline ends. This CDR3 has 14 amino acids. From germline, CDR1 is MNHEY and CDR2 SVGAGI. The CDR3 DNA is TGTGCCAGCAGTTACTCGATCCGGGGCTACGAGCAGTACTTC. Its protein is CASSYSIRGYEQYF.

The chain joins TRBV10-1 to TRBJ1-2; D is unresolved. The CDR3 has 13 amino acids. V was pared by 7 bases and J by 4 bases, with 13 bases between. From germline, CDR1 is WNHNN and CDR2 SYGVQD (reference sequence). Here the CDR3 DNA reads TGCGCCAGCATCGACCGTATCGGCTATGGCTACACCTTC. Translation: CASIDRIGYGYTF.

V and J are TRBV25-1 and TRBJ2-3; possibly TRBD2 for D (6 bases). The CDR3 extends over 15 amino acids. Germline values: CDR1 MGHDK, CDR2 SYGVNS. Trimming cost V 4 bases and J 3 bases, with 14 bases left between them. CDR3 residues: CASSGAGGGTDTQYF. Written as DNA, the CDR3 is TGTGCCAGCAGTGGGGCGGGTGGGGGGACAGATACGCAGTATTTT.

CDR3 in amino acids: CASSLAQGHYRSEQFF. The DNA of the CDR3 is TGTGCCAGTAGTCTGGCACAGGGGCATTATAGGAGTGAGCAGTTCTTC. V is TRBV19 and J is TRBJ2-1, with 7 positions matching TRBD1. The CDR3 contains 16 residues. Germline CDR1 reads LNHDA; CDR2 reads SQIVND (reference sequence). V was clipped by 5 bases and J by 9 bases; unmatched bases: 16.